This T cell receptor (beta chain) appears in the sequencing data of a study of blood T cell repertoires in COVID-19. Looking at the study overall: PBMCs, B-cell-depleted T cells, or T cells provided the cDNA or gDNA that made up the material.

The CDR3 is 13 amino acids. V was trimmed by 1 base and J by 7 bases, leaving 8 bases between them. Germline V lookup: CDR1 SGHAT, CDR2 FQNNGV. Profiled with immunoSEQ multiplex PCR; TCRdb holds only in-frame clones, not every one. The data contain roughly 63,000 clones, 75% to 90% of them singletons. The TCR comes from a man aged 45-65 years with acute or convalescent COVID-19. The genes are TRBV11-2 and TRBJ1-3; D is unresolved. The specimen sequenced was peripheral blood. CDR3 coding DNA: TGTGCCAGCAGCTTAGTCGGTTACAACACCATATATTTT. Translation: CASSLVGYNTIYF.